One and the same sample provided the 5 T cell receptor beta chains below, sequenced in a study of Graves' ophthalmopathy and Graves' hyperthyroidism. Amplification targeted the TCR beta CDR3 regions, with RNA transcripts as the source material. Amplification began with first-round RT-PCR using HTBI primers, then second-round multiplex PCR was performed. TCRdb redid the calling of the multiplex PCR reads with MiXCR, one entry per CDR3 protein. The sample contains a few hundred thousand distinct CDR3 sequences, roughly 15% of which appear only once. The sequenced sample was peripheral blood. Source of these receptors: an adult woman with stable Graves' hyperthyroidism.

This chain links TRBV28 with TRBJ1-1; D unclear. The CDR3 runs to 15 residues. Germline V gene lookup returns CDR1 MDHEN and CDR2 SYDVKM. V lost 4 bases, J lost 0 bases, and 12 bases lay in between. In DNA form, the CDR3 reads TGTGCCAGCAGTTCGGGCAGCCTGATGAACACTGAAGCTTTCTTT. As protein: CASSSGSLMNTEAFF.

This clonotype was recorded at least ten times. The chain couples TRBV6-5 to TRBJ2-2; 14 bases are shared with TRBD2. The CDR3 sequence is 16 residues long. Germline V gives CDR1 MNHEY, CDR2 SVGAGI. With V trimmed by 5 bases and J by 6 bases, 5 bases remained unmatched. This CDR3 is CASSNRLAGGPGELFF. Written as DNA, the CDR3 is TGTGCCAGCAGTAATCGACTAGCGGGGGGGCCCGGGGAGCTGTTTTTT.

In its sample, this clonotype was seen many times. This chain uses TRBV28 with TRBJ2-5; no reliable D call. CDR1 and CDR2 (germline): MDHEN, SYDVKM. Trimming removed 2 bases from V and 4 bases from J, with 8 bases in between. This CDR3 has 13 residues. Here the CDR3 reads CASSLRIGETQYF. DNA of the CDR3: TGTGCCAGCAGTTTACGGATAGGAGAGACCCAGTACTTC.

This chain uses TRBV3-1 with TRBJ2-5; 7 positions agree with TRBD1. The V segment lost 0 bases and the J segment 4 bases; nucleotides outside the gene matches: 11. The germline gives CDR1 LGHDT, CDR2 YNNKEL (reference sequence). CDR3 size: 17 residues. CDR3 sequence: CASSQEAGQAGGETQYF. The CDR3 DNA sequence: TGTGCCAGCAGCCAAGAGGCCGGACAGGCTGGCGGAGAGACCCAGTACTTC.

Concerning this clonotype: A much larger clone lies a single base off, so this may be a read error. The genes are TRBV27 and TRBJ2-7; no definite D call. The CDR3 totals 13 residues. Germline V gene data show CDR1 as MNHEY and CDR2 as SMNVEV (reference sequence). For the CDR3, the DNA is TGTGTCAGCAGTTTATCGGTTTACTACGAGCAGTACTTC. Residues: CVSSLSVYYEQYF.